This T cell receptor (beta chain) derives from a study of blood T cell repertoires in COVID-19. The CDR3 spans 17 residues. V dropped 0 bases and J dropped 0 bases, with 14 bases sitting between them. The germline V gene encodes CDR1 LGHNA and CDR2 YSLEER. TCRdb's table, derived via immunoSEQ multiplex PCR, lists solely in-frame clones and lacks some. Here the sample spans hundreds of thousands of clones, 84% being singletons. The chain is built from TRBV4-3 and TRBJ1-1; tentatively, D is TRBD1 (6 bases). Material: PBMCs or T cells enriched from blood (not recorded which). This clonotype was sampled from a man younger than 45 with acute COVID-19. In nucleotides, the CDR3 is TGCGCCAGCAGCCAAGATCCGACAGGAACTTTGAACACTGAAGCTTTCTTT. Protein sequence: CASSQDPTGTLNTEAFF.